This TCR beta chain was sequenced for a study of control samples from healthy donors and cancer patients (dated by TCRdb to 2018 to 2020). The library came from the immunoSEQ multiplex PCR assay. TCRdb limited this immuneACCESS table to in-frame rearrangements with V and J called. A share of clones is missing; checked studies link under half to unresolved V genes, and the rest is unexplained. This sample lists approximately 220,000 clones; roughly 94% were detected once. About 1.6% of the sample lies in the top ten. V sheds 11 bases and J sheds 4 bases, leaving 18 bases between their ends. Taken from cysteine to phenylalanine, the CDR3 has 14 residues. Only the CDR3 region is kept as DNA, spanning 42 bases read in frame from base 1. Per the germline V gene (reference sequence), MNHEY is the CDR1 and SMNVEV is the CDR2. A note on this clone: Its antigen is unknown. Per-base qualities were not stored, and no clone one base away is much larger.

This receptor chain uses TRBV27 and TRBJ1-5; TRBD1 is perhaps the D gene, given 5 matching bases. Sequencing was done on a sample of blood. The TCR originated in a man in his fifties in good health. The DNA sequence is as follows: TGTGCCGGGGGGGAATCCTACTCTAATCAGCCCCAGCATTTT. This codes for CAGGESYSNQPQHF.